This T cell receptor (beta chain) comes out of a study of T cell repertoires in cytomegalovirus infection. About this clonotype: Its antigen is not identified.

This CDR3 spans 15 amino acids. The germline V and J ends were trimmed by 1 base and 2 bases, with 11 bases remaining between them. CDR1 and CDR2 (germline): MGHRA, YSYEKL. TCRdb itself ran the reads through MiXCR, one entry per CDR3 protein. Seen here are 650,000 to 900,000 distinct CDR3 sequences, almost 30% observed once, and the top ten hold around 13%. The genes are TRBV4-1 and TRBJ1-1; D ambiguous. The clonotype originates from a human donor in good health (CMV status not recorded). Some clones in this sample may be carry-over from other donors' samples. Here the sequenced sample was cultured CD8+ T cells from PBMCs, taken from culture after CMV antigen stimulation. CDR3 coding DNA: TGCGCCAGCAGCCAAGCCCAGGCCATAAACACTGAAGCTTTCTTT. Its protein product is CASSQAQAINTEAFF.